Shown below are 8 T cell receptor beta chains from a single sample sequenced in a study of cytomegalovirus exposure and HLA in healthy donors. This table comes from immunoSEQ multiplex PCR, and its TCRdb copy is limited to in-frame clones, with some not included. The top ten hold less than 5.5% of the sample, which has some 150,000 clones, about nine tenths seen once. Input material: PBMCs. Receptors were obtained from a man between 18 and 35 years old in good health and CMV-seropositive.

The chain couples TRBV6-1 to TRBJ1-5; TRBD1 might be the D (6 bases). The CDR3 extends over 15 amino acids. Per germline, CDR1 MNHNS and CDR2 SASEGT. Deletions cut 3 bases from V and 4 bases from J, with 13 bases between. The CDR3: CASSEATGNNQPQHF. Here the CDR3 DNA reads TGTGCCAGCAGTGAGGCCACAGGGAATAATCAGCCCCAGCATTTT.

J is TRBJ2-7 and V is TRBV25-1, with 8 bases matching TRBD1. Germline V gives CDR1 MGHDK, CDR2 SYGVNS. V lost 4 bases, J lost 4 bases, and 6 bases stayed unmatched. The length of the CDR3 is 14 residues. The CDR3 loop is CASSADRDDYEQYF. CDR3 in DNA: TGTGCCAGCAGTGCGGACAGGGATGATTACGAGCAGTACTTC.

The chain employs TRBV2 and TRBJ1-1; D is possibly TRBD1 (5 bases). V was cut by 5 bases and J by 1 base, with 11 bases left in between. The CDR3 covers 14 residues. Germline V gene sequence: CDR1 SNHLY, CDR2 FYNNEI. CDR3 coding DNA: TGTGCCAGCAGTTCGAGACAGAAGAACACTGAAGCTTTCTTT. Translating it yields CASSSRQKNTEAFF.

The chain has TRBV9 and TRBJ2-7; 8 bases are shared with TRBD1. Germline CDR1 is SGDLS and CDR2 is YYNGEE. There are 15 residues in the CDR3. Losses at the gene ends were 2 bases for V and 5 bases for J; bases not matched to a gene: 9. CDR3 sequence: CASSVMMTGDHEQYF. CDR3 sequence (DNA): TGTGCCAGCAGCGTGATGATGACAGGGGACCACGAGCAGTACTTC.

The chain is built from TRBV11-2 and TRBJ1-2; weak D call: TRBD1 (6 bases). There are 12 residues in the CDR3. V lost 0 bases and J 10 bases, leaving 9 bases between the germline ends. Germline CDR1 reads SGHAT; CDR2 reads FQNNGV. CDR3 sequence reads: CASSLDRGVYTF. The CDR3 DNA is TGTGCCAGCAGCTTAGACAGGGGTGTCTACACCTTC.

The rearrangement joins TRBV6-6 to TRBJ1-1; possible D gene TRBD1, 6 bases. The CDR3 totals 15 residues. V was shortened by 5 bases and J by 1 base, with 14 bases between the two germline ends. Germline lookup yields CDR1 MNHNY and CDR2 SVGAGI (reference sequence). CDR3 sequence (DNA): TGTGCCAGCAGTACTACAGGGCGGAGGAACACTGAAGCTTTCTTT. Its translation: CASSTTGRRNTEAFF.

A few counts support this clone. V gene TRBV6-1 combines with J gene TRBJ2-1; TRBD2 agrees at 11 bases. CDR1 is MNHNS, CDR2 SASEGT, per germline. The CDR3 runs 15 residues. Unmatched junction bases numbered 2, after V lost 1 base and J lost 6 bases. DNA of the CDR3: TGTGCCAGCAGTGAAGAGCTAGCGGGGGGCAATGAGCAGTTCTTC. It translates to CASSEELAGGNEQFF.

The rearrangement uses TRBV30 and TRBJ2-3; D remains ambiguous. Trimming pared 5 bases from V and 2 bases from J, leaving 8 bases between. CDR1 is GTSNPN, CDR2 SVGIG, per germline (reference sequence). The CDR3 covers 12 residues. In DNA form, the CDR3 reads TGTGCCTGGCGTAGCTCCACAGATACGCAGTATTTT. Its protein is CAWRSSTDTQYF.